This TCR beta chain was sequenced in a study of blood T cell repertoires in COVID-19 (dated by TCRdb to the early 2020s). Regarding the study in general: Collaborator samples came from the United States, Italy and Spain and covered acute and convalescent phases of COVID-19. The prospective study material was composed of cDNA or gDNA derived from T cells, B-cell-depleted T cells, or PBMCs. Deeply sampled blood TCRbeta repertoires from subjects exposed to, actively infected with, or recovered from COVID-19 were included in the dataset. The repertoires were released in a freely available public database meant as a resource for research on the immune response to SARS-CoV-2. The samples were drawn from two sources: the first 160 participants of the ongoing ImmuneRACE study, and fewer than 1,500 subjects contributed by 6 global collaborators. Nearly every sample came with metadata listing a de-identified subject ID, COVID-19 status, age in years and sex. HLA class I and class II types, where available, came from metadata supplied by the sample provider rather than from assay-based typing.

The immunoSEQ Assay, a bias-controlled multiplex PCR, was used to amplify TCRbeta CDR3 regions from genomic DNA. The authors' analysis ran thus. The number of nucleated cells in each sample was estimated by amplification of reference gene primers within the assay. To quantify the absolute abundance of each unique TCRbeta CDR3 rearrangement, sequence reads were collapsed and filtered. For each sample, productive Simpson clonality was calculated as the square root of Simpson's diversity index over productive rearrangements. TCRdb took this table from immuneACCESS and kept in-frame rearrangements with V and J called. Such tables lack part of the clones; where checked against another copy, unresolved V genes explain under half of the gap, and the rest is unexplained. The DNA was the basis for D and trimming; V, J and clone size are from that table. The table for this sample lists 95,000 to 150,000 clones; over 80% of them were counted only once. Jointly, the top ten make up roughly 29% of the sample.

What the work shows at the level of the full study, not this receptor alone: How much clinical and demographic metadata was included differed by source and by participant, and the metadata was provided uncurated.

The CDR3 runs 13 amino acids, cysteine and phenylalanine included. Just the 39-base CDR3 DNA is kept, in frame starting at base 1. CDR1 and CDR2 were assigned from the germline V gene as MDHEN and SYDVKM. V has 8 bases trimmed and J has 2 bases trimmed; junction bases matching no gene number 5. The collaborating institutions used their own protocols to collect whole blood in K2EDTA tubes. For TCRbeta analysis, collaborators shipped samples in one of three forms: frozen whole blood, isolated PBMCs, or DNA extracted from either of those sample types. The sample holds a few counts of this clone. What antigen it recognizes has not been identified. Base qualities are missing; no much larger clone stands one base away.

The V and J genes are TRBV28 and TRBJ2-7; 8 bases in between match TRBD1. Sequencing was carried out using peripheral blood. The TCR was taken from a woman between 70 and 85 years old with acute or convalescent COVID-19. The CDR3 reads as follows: CASGSGQAYEQYF. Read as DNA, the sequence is TGTGCCAGCGGCTCGGGACAGGCCTACGAGCAGTACTTC. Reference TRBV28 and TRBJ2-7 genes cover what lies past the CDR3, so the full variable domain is DVKVTQSSRYLVKRTGEKVFLECVQDMDHENMFWYRQDPGLGLRLIYFSYDVKMKEKGDIPEGYSVSREKKERFSLILESASTNQTSMYLCASGSGQAYEQYFGPGTRLTVT.